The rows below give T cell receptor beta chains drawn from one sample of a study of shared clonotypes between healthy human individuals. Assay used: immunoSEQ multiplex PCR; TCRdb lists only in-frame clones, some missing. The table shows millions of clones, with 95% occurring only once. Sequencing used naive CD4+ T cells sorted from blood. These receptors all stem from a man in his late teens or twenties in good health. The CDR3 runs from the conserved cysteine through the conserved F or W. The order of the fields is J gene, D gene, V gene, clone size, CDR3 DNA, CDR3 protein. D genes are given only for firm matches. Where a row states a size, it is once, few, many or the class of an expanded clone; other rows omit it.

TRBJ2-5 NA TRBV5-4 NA TGTGCCAGCAGCTTGCCGAAGCAAGAGACCCAGTACTTC CASSLPKQETQYF
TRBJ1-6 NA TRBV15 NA TGTGCCACCAGGCCGTTTAGGGAGGGGGAAAACTTT CATRPFREGENF
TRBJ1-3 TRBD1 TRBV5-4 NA TGTGCCAGCAGCGTAGACAGGGCGCTTCACACCATATATTTT CASSVDRALHTIYF
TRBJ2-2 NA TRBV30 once TGTGCCTGGAGCACTGTGTACTTTTTGGTTTTGGGGACGAACACCGGGGAGCTGTTTTTT CAWSTVYFLVLGTNTGELFF
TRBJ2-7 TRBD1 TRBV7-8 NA TGTGCCAGCAGCCAGAGGACAGGGCACTACGAGCAGTACTTC CASSQRTGHYEQYF
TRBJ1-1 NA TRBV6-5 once TGTGCCAGCAGTTACTCTAACAGACCGAACACTGAAGCTTTCTTT CASSYSNRPNTEAFF
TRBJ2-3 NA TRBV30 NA TGTGCCTGGAGCGCTTCCGGACGGACTAGCACAGATACGCAGTATTTT CAWSASGRTSTDTQYF
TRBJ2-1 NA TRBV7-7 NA TGTGCTAGCAGCCTAAGGAAAAGCGAGCAGTTCTTC CASSLRKSEQFF
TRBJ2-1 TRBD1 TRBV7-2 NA TGTGCCAGCAGTCCGGACAGGGGCGGCTACAATGAGCAGTTCTTC CASSPDRGGYNEQFF
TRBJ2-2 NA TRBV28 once TGTGCCAGTCAGGGTGACACCGGGGAGCTGTTTTTT CASQGDTGELFF
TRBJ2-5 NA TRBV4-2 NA TGTGCCAGCAGCCAAGATGGAGGGGGCTCTGCAGGGGAGACCCAGTACTTC CASSQDGGGSAGETQYF
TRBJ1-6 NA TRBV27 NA TGTGCCAGCAGTTTCCGGGGAGGGAAGCCCTATAATTCACCCCTCCACTTT CASSFRGGKPYNSPLHF
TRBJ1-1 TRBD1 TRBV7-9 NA TGTGCCAGCAGCCCACAGGGGGCGGGAGCTTTCTTT CASSPQGAGAFF
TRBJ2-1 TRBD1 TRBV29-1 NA TGCAGCGCCGCGAAAGATGGGACAGGGTTCAATGAGCAGTTCTTC CSAAKDGTGFNEQFF
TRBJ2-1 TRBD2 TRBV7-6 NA TGTGCCAGCAGCCTCTGGACTAGCGGGAGCAACAATGAGCAGTTCTTC CASSLWTSGSNNEQFF
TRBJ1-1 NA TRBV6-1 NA TGTGCCACCACCCCGGTAGGGACACTGAACACTGAAGCTTTCTTT CATTPVGTLNTEAFF
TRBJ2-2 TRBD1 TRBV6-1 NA TGTGCCAGCAGCCGAGGACAGGCCAGGACCGGGGAGCTGTTTTTT CASSRGQARTGELFF
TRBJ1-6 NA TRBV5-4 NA TGTGCCAGCAGCTTGGGCAGACAGAATAATTCACCCCTCCACTTT CASSLGRQNNSPLHF
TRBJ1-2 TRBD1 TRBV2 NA TGTGCCAGCAGTCCGACAGGGCCATGGGATGGCTACACCTTC CASSPTGPWDGYTF
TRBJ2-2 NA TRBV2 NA TGTGCCAGCAGTGAATCGGGTACAGAAAACACCGGGGAGCTGTTTTTT CASSESGTENTGELFF
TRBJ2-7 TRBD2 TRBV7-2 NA TGTGCCAGCAGCTCGGGGGAAGCGGGGGAGCAGTACTTC CASSSGEAGEQYF
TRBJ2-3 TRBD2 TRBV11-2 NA TGTGCCAGCACCAACGGACTAGCGGGAGCCATAGATACGCAGTATTTT CASTNGLAGAIDTQYF
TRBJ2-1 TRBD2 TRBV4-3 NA TGCGCCAGCAGCCAAGGGGCGGGAGGCGTGAGTGAGCAGTTCTTC CASSQGAGGVSEQFF
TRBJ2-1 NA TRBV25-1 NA TGTGCCAGCAGTGAACGCCCCACGAGTTCGGGGAATGAGCAGTTCTTC CASSERPTSSGNEQFF
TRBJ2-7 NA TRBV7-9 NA TGTGCCAGCAGCTTAGAGGTCAGGTCGGACGAGCAGTACTTC CASSLEVRSDEQYF
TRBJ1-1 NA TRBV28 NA TGTGCCAGCAGTTTAATTGGTTTGAACAGGGATTCGGCTTTCTTT CASSLIGLNRDSAFF
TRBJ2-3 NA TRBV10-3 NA TGTGCCATCAGTCAGGGAGCCGAGGCCAGCACAGATACGCAGTATTTT CAISQGAEASTDTQYF
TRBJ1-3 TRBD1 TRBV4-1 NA TGCGCCAGCAGCCAAGCGACAGGGGGCTACGGAAACACCATATATTTT CASSQATGGYGNTIYF
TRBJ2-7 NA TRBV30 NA TGTGCCTGGAGTGTACTGGGGTACTACGAGCAGTACTTC CAWSVLGYYEQYF
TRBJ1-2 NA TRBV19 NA TGTGCCAGTAGTAGCCCTGGGGCAGGAGCATATGGCTACACCTTC CASSSPGAGAYGYTF
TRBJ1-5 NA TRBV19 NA TGTGCCAGTAGTATCGAGGTCGGCGTATCTCAGCCCCAGCATTTT CASSIEVGVSQPQHF
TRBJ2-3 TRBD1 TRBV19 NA TGTGCCAGTAGCTCCGACAGGGTTCTCCAGTATTTT CASSSDRVLQYF
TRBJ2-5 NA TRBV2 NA TGTGCCAGCAGTGAAGTGGCAGGCATGGGGGAGACCCAGTACTTC CASSEVAGMGETQYF
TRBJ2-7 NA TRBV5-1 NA TGCGCCAGCAGTTTCGGGACCCAAAGGATCTACGAGCAGTACTTC CASSFGTQRIYEQYF
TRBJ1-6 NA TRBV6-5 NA TGTGCCAGCAGTTACTCCTCAGGGTTTACCAATTCACCCCTCCACTTT CASSYSSGFTNSPLHF
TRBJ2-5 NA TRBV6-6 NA TGTGCCAGCACCCCCGGTAGGCGTAAAGAGACCCAGTACTTC CASTPGRRKETQYF
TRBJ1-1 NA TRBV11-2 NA TGTGCCAGCAGGGCGTGGGACACACACACTGAAGCTTTCTTT CASRAWDTHTEAFF
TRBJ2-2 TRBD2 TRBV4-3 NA TGCGCCAGCAGCCAACCGGGACTAGTTGGGACCGGGGAGCTGTTTTTT CASSQPGLVGTGELFF
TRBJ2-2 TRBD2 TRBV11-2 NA TGTGCCAGCAGCTTTACTAGCGGGAGGGGCACCGGGGAGCTGTTTTTT CASSFTSGRGTGELFF
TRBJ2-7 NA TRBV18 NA TGTGCCAGCTCACCACCGAGGAGCTACGAGCAGTACTTC CASSPPRSYEQYF
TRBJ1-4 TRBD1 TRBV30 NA TGTGCCTGGAACTTACAGGGGAGTCTTGAAAAACTGTTTTTT CAWNLQGSLEKLFF
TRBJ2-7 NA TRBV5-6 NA TGTGCCAGCAGCACCGGGGGGCTCTACGAGCAGTACTTC CASSTGGLYEQYF
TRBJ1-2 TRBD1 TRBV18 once TGTGCCAGCTCACTCGAGTCGACAGGGATGGGAGGCTACACCTTC CASSLESTGMGGYTF
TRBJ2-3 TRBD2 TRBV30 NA TGTGCCTGGAGTGGGGGGCGAACTAGCGGTCACACAGATACGCAGTATTTT CAWSGGRTSGHTDTQYF
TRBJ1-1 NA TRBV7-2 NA TGTGCCAGCAGCGTGACAGGTCGGATGAACACTGAAGCTTTCTTT CASSVTGRMNTEAFF
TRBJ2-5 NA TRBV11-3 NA TGTGCCAGCAGCTTAAGCCAGGGAAGCGAGACCCAGTACTTC CASSLSQGSETQYF
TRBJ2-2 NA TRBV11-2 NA TGTGCCAGCAGCTTAGACTACACCGGGGAGCTGTTTTTT CASSLDYTGELFF
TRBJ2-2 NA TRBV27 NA TGTGCCAGCCCCGGGGAGCTGTTTTTT CASPGELFF
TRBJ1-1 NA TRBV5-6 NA TGTGCCAGCAGCTTGGGGCAGATCATGAACACTGAAGCTTTCTTT CASSLGQIMNTEAFF
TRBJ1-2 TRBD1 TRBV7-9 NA TGTGCCAGCAGCTTATGGGGACAGGGGACCGGTGGCTACACCTTC CASSLWGQGTGGYTF
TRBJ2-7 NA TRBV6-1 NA TGTGCCAGCAGTGACCAGAAAAAGCCCTCCTACGAGCAGTACTTC CASSDQKKPSYEQYF
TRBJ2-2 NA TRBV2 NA TGTGCCAGCAGTGCGGGCCTGAGAGGTAACACCGGGGAGCTGTTTTTT CASSAGLRGNTGELFF
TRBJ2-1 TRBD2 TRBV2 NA TGTGCCAGCAGAATACTAGCGGGGGGGCCTGACAATGAGCAGTTCTTC CASRILAGGPDNEQFF
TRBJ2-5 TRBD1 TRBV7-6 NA TGTGCCAGCAGCTTAGCGGCAGGGGGCAAGGAGACCCAGTACTTC CASSLAAGGKETQYF